These 10 T cell receptor beta chains were sequenced from one sample in a study of T-cell reconstitution after alpha-beta-depleted transplantation in children. It was with unique molecular identifiers that the TCRbeta library was prepared. TCRdb ran MiXCR on the PCR reads and lists one entry per CDR3 protein. The sample holds around 490,000 distinct CDR3 sequences; approximately 10% are singletons and the top ten take 11% to 15%. Sequences were derived from PBMCs, mostly from graft donor cells, sampled 180 days after TCRalphabeta/CD19-depleted stem cell transplant. These receptors all come from a female patient under 10 years old who had a stem cell transplant for aplastic anemia, so the T cells may come from the graft donor.

The rearrangement links TRBV6-2 or TRBV6-3 to TRBJ2-7; the D gene is possibly TRBD2 (5 bases). Germline V gene sequence: CDR1 MNHEY, CDR2 SVGEGT. The CDR3 runs to 17 residues. Trimming stripped 4 bases from V and 7 bases from J, with 26 bases between. The CDR3 nucleotides read TGTGCCAGCAGTTCCCCTACTCTTCGCACTACTGAGCGGGAGCAGTACTTC. Translating gives CASSSPTLRTTEREQYF.

The table lists this clonotype with a few counts. The rearrangement links TRBV4-2 to TRBJ2-7; D may match TRBD1 or TRBD2 (5 bases each). CDR3 length equals 14 residues. CDR1 and CDR2 (germline): LGHNA, YNFKEQ. The germline V and J ends were trimmed by 4 bases and 3 bases, with 13 bases remaining between them. The CDR3 bases are TGTGCCAGCAGCCCCGGGACGGTCTTCTACGAGCAGTACTTC. It is translated as CASSPGTVFYEQYF.

This clonotype was observed a few times. V gene TRBV12-3 or TRBV12-4 combines with J gene TRBJ1-2, with 8 nucleotides matching TRBD1. The CDR3 sequence is 15 residues long. After removal of 6 bases from V and 7 bases from J, the junction contained 13 bases not matched to a gene. DNA for the CDR3: TGTGCCAGCAGCCAAACCCCCGGGACAGGCCTTGGCTACACCTTC. It yields the protein CASSQTPGTGLGYTF.

The chain combines TRBV15 with TRBJ2-7; possibly TRBD1 for D (6 bases). V was pared by 5 bases and J by 6 bases, with 20 bases between. The CDR3 has 15 residues. Per germline, CDR1 LNHNV and CDR2 YYDKDF (reference sequence). Here the CDR3 DNA reads TGTGCCACCAGCTCCCTAAAGCCCTGGACAGCCGAGCAGTACTTC. It codes for CATSSLKPWTAEQYF.

The chain joins TRBV12-2 to TRBJ2-7; the table gives TRBD2 as D, unverified against the DNA. TRBV12-2 is deemed a pseudogene. CDR3 size: 14 residues. The CDR3 DNA reads TGTGCAAGTCGCTTCGAGCGGATCATCTACGAGCAGTACGTC. Protein: CASRFERIIYEQYV.

J is TRBJ2-5 and V is TRBV27; 9 positions agree with TRBD1. The CDR3 consists of 15 residues. V dropped 6 bases and J dropped 2; count of bases not matched to a gene: 7. The germline V gene encodes CDR1 MNHEY and CDR2 SMNVEV (reference sequence). The CDR3 loop reads CASRGDREHQETQYF. The CDR3 DNA follows: TGTGCCAGCAGGGGGGACAGGGAACATCAAGAGACCCAGTACTTC.

The rearrangement joins TRBV29-1 to TRBJ2-1, with TRBD2 matching 12 bases. CDR1 is SQVTM, CDR2 ANQGSEA, per germline. The CDR3 covers 14 residues. V lost 5 bases and J lost 9; bases outside the gene matches: 8. CDR3 sequence (DNA): TGCAGCGTTTTCCTAGCGGGAGGGCCGTTTGAGCAGTTCTTC. It specifies CSVFLAGGPFEQFF.

V gene TRBV20-1 combines with J gene TRBJ2-3; D possibly corresponds to TRBD2 (7 bases). Per the germline V gene, CDR1 is DFQATT and CDR2 is SNEGSKA (reference sequence). V was cut by 6 bases and J by 1 base, with 14 bases left in between. There are 14 residues in the CDR3. The CDR3 here is CSAYGGHGTDTQYF. CDR3 in DNA: TGCAGTGCCTACGGGGGGCACGGCACAGATACGCAGTATTTT.

Concerning this clonotype: No conserved phenylalanine or tryptophan ends this CDR3, so it is likely a read error. This chain links TRBV7-2 with TRBJ1-3, with TRBD1 identical over 8 bases. The CDR3 runs to 16 residues. With 5 bases clipped from V and 4 bases from J, the junction kept 10 bases outside the gene matches. Germline CDR1 and CDR2: SGHTA and FQGNSA. The CDR3 loop is CASSGYRGQGGNTIYL. In nucleotides, the CDR3 is TGTGCCAGCAGCGGGTACCGCGGACAGGGAGGAAACACCATATATTTG.

In DNA form, the CDR3 reads TGCAGTGCCGAACGGACAGGGGAAAACTATGGCTACACCTTC. Amino acids: CSAERTGENYGYTF. The chain has TRBV20-1 and TRBJ1-2, with 9 nucleotides matching TRBD1. CDR1 DFQATT and CDR2 SNEGSKA come from the germline V gene (reference sequence). The CDR3 consists of 14 residues. The V and J ends lost 6 bases and 2 bases, in that order; junction bases with no gene match: 7.